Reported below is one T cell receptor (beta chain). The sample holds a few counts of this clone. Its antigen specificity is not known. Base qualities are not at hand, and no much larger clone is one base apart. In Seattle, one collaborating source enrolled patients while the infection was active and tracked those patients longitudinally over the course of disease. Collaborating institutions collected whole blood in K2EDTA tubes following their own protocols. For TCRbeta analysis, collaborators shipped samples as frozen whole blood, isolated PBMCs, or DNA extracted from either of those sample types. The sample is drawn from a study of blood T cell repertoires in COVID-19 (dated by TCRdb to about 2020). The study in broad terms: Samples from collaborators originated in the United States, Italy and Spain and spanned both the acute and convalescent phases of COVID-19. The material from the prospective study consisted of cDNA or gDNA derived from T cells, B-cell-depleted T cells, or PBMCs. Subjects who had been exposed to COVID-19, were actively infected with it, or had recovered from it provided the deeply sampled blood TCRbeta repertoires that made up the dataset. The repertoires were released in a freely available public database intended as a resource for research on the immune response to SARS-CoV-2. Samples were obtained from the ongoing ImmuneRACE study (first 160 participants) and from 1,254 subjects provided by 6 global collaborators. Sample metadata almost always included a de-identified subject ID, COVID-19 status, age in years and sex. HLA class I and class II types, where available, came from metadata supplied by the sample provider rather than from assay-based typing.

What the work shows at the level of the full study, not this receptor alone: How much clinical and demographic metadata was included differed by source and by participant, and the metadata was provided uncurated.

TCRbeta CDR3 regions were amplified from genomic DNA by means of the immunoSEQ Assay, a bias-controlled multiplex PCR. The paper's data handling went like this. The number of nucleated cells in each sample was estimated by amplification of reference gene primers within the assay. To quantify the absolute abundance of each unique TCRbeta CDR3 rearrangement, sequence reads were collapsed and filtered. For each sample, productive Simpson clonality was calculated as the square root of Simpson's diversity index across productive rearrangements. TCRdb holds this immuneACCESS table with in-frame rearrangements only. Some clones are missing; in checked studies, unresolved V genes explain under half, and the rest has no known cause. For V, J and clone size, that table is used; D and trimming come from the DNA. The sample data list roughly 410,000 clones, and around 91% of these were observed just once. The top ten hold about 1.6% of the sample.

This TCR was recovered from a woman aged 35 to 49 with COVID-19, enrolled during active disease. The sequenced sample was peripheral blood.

CDR3 reads: CASSQFFDLTYEQYF. The nucleotides are TGTGCCAGCAGCCAGTTCTTCGACTTGACCTACGAGCAGTACTTC. The rearranged chain carries TRBV4-2 and TRBJ2-7, with the D gene call left open. Looking up the germline V gene yields CDR1 LGHNA and CDR2 YNFKEQ. V lost 3 bases and J lost 2 bases; the stretch between them is 14 bases long. The CDR3 has 15 amino acids, counting the end cysteine and phenylalanine. Just the 45-base CDR3 DNA is kept, in frame starting at base 1.